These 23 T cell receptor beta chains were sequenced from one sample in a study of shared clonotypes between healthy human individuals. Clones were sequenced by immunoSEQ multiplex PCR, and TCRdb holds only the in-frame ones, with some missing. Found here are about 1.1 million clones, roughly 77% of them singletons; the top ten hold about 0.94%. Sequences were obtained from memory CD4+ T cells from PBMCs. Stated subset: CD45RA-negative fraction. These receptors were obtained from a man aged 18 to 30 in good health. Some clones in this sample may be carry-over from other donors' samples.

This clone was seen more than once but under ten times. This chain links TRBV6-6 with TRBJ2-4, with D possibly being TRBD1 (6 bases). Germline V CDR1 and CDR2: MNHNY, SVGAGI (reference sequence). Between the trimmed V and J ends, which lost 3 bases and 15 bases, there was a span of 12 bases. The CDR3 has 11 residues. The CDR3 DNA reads TGTGCCAGCAGTTATCAAGGACAGATGTACTTC. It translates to CASSYQGQMYF.

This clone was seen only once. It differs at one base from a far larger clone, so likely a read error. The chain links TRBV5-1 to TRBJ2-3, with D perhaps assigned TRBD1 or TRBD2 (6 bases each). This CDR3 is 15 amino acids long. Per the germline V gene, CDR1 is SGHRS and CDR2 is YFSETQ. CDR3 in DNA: TGCGCCAGCAACTTGGCGGGACAAGGGGGGGATACGCAGTATTTT. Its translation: CASNLAGQGGDTQYF.

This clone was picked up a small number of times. CDR3 sequence: CASSVSASGGPTDTQYF. Written as DNA, the CDR3 is TGTGCCAGCAGCGTATCGGCTAGCGGGGGGCCCACAGATACGCAGTATTTT. V usage is TRBV9 and J usage is TRBJ2-3; TRBD2 matches 11 bases. The CDR3 sequence is 17 residues long. Germline V gene lookup returns CDR1 SGDLS and CDR2 YYNGEE. J gave up 2 bases and V 1 base, and 6 bases lay outside the gene matches.

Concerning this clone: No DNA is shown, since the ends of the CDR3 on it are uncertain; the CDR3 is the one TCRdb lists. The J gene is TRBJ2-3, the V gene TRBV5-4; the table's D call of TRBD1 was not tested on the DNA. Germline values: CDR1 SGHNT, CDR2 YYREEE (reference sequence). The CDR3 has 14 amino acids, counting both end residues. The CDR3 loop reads CASSFGQGTDTQYF.

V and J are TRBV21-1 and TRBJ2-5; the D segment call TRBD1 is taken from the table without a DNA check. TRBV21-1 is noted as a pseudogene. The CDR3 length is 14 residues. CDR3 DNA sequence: TGTGCCAGCAGCCGGACAGGGGACCAAGAGACCCAGTACTTC. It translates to CASSRTGDQETQYF.

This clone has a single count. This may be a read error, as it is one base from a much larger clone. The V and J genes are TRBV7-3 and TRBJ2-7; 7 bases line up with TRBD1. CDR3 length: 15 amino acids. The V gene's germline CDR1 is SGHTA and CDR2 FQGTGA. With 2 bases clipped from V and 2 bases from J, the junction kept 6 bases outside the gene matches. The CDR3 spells CASSLAPGTAYEQYF. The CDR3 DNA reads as TGTGCCAGCAGCTTAGCGCCCGGGACAGCCTACGAGCAGTACTTC.

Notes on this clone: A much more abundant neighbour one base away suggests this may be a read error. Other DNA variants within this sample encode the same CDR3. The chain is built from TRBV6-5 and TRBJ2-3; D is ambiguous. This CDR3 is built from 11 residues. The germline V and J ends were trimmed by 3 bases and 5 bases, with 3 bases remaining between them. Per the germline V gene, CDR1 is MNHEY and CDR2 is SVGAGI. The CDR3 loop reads CASSYQDTQYF. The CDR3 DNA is TGTGCCAGCAGTTATCAAGATACGCAGTATTTT.

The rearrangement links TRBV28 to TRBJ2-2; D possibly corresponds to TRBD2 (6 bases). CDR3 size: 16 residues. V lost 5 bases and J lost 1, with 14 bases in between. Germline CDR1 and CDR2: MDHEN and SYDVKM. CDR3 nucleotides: TGTGCCAGCAGTGAACCTAGCGCATTGAACACCGGGGAGCTGTTTTTT. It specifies CASSEPSALNTGELFF.

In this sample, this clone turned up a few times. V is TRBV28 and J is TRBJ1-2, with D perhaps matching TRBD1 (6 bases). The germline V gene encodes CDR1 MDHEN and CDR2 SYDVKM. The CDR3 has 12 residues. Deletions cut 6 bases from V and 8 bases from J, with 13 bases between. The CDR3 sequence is CASSNRDFGYTF. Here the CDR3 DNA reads TGTGCCAGCAGCAACAGGGACTTCGGCTACACCTTC.

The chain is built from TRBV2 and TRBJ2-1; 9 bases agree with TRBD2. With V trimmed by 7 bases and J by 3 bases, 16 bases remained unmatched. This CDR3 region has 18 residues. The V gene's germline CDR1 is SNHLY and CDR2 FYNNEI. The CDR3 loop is CASTNRRGSGSYYNEQFF. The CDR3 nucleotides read TGTGCCAGCACCAACCGAAGGGGTAGCGGGAGTTACTACAATGAGCAGTTCTTC.

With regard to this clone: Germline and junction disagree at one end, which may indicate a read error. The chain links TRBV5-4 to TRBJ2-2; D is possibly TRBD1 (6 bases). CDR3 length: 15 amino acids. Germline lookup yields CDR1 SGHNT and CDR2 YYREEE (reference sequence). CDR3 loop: CASSLTGQRIGELLF. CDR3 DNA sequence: TGTGCCAGCAGCTTGACAGGACAGAGGATCGGGGAGCTGCTTTTT.

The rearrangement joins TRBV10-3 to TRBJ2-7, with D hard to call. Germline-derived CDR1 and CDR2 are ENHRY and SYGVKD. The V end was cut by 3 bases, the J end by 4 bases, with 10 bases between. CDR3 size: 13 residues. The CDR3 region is CAISDPTDYEQYF. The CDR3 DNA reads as TGTGCCATCAGTGACCCGACTGATTACGAGCAGTACTTC.

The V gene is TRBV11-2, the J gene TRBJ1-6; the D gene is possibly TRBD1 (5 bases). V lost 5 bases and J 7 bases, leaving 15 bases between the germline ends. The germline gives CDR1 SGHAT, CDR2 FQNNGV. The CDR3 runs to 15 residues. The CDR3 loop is CASSRIGGGNSPLHF. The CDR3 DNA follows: TGTGCCAGCAGCCGTATCGGGGGGGGAAATTCACCCCTCCACTTT.

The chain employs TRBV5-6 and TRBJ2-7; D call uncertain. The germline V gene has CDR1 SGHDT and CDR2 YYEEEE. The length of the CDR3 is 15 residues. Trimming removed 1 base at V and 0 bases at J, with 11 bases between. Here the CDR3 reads CASSLFSATSYEQYF. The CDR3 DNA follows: TGTGCCAGCAGCTTGTTCTCCGCAACCTCCTACGAGCAGTACTTC.

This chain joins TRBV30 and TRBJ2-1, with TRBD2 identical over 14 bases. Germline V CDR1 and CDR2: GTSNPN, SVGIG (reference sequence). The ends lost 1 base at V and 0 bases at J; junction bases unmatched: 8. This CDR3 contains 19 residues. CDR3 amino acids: CAWSAGLAGGPSSYNEQFF. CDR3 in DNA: TGTGCCTGGAGTGCCGGACTAGCGGGAGGACCAAGCTCCTACAATGAGCAGTTCTTC.

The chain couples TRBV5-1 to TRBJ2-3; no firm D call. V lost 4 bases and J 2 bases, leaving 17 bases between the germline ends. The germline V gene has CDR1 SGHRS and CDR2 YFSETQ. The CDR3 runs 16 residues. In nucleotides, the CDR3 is TGCGCCAGCAGCCCCCTGAAGGGATCCCCCACAGATACGCAGTATTTT. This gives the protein CASSPLKGSPTDTQYF.

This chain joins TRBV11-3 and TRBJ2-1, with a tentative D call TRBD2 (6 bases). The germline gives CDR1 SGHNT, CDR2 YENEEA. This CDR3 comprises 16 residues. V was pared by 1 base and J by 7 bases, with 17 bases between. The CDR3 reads CASSLVFGGTENEQFF. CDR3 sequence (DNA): TGTGCCAGCAGCTTAGTTTTCGGCGGGACGGAAAATGAGCAGTTCTTC. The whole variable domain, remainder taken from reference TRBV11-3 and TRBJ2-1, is EAGVVQSPRYKIIEKKQPVAFWCNPISGHNTLYWYLQNLGQGPELLIRYENEEAVDDSQLPKDRFSAERLKGVDSTLKIQPAELGDSAVYLCASSLVFGGTENEQFFGPGTRLTVL.

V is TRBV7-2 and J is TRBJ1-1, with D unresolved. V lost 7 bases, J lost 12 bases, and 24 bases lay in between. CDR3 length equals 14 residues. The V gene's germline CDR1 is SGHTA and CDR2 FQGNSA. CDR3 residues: CASTLDHTIGVTFF. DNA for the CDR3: TGTGCCAGCACCCTCGACCACACAATCGGGGTTACTTTCTTT.

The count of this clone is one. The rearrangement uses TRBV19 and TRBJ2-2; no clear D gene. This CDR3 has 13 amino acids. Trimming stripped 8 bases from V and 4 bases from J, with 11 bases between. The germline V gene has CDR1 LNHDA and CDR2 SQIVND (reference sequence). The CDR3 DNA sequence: TGTGCCAGTGGATTTCTTCCCACCGGGGAGCTGTTTTTT. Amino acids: CASGFLPTGELFF.

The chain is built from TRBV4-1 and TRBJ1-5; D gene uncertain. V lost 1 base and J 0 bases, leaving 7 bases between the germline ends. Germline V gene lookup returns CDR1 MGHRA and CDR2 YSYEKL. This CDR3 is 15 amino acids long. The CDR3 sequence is CASSQGLTSNQPQHF. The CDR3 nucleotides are TGCGCCAGCAGCCAAGGACTCACTAGCAATCAGCCCCAGCATTTT.

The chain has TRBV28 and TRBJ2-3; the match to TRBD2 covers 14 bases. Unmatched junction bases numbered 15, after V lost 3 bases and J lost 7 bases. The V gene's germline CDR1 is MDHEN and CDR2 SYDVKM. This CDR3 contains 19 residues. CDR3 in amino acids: CASSFPSLGTSGRMNTQYF. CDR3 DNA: TGTGCCAGCAGTTTCCCCAGCCTCGGGACTAGCGGGAGAATGAATACGCAGTATTTT. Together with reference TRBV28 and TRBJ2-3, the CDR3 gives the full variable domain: DVKVTQSSRYLVKRTGEKVFLECVQDMDHENMFWYRQDPGLGLRLIYFSYDVKMKEKGDIPEGYSVSREKKERFSLILESASTNQTSMYLCASSFPSLGTSGRMNTQYFGPGTRLTVL.

The CDR3 DNA follows: TGTGCCAGCAGCGGGACAGGTACGAACACTGAAGCTTTCTTT. As protein: CASSGTGTNTEAFF. V is TRBV6-6 and J is TRBJ1-1; 8 nucleotides line up with TRBD1. The CDR3 runs 14 residues. Germline CDR1 and CDR2: MNHNY and SVGAGI (reference sequence). V trimming: 6 bases; J trimming: 1 base; junction bases outside the gene matches: 4.

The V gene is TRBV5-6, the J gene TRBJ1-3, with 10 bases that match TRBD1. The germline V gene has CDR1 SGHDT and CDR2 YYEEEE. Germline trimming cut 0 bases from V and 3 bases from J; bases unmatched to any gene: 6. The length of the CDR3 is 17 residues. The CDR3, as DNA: TGTGCCAGCAGCTTGGCGGGGACAGGGGTACTTGGAAACACCATATATTTT. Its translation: CASSLAGTGVLGNTIYF.